This TCR beta chain originates from a study of regulatory T cells in long-lasting Graves disease. The sample's time point: persistent/refractory GD, antithyroid drugs over 5 years with positive TRAb. Extracted PBMC RNA gave rise to the TCR library. This clonotype has ten or more counts. Investigators prepared the TCR beta libraries by applying iRepertoire HTBI primers and Arm-PCR of CDR3 regions. In the study's own analysis: The study identified about 60 TRBV and 13 to 15 TRBJ segments across samples. TCRdb re-called the multiplex PCR reads with MiXCR, one entry per CDR3 protein. The V and J calls come from TCRdb's annotation, not from the publication. There are around 400,000 distinct CDR3 sequences in the sample; approximately 25% occur only once, and around 30% lies in the top ten. This clonotype originated in a woman aged 40 to 49 with Graves disease. Here the sequenced sample was peripheral blood mononuclear cells (PBMCs), taken when the disease was refractory, from a patient treated with antithyroid drugs.

CDR3 protein: CASSDDSNQPQHF. As DNA, the CDR3 is TGTGCCAGTAGCGACGATAGCAATCAGCCCCAGCATTTT. This chain joins TRBV2 and TRBJ1-5; D not certain. This CDR3 spans 13 amino acids. Germline V lookup: CDR1 SNHLY, CDR2 FYNNEI. V lost 9 bases, J lost 0 bases, and 9 bases lay in between.